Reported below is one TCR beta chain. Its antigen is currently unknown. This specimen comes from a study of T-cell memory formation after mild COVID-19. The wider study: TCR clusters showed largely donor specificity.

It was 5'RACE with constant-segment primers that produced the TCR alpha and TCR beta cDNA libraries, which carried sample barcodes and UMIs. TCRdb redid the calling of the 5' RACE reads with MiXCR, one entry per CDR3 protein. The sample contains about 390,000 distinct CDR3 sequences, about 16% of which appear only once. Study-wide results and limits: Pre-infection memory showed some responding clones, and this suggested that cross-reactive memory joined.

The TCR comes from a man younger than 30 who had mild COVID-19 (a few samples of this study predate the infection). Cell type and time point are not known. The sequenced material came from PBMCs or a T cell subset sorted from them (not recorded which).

The CDR3 DNA reads TGTGCCAGCAGCCCTCTGGGGGGTGGCTACACCTTC. Residues: CASSPLGGGYTF. This rearrangement joins TRBV7-2 to TRBJ1-2; perhaps TRBD1 as D (5 bases). V gave up 5 bases and J gave up 7 bases, with 11 bases separating them. The CDR3 loop spans 12 amino acids. Germline values: CDR1 SGHTA, CDR2 FQGNSA.